Below are 17 T cell receptor beta chains sequenced from a single sample in a study of response to subunit inactivated influenza vaccine. TCRdb fed the RT-PCR reads into MiXCR, producing one record per CDR3 protein. The table records more than 400,000 distinct CDR3 sequences, approximately 7.2% of them present only once. Material: PBMCs from blood, obtained about 23 months after vaccination. These receptors all come from a man between 50 and 69 years old who received an inactivated influenza vaccine.

The V call is TRBV7-6, the J call TRBJ2-2; D might be TRBD1 (6 bases). Germline CDR1 reads SGHVS; CDR2 reads FNYEAQ. The CDR3 consists of 15 residues. The germline V and J ends were trimmed by 5 bases and 0 bases, with 10 bases remaining between them. The CDR3 protein is CASSRTVANTGELFF. In nucleotides, the CDR3 is TGTGCCAGCAGCCGGACAGTCGCGAACACCGGGGAGCTGTTTTTT.

This clonotype has ten or more counts. J is TRBJ2-7 and V is TRBV5-1, with 7 bases lining up with TRBD1. The junction had 2 bases not matched to a gene; V was cut back by 3 bases and J by 2 bases. The CDR3 length is 13 residues. Per the germline V gene, CDR1 is SGHRS and CDR2 is YFSETQ. The CDR3 nucleotides read TGCGCCAGCAGCTCGGGGACAGCCTACGAGCAGTACTTC. Protein: CASSSGTAYEQYF.

The chain uses TRBV4-1 and TRBJ2-7, with D possibly being TRBD2 (5 bases). Looked up from germline, CDR1 is MGHRA and CDR2 is YSYEKL. CDR3 size: 13 residues. The ends were cut back, 2 bases at V and 5 bases at J, with 10 bases in the middle. CDR3 DNA sequence: TGCGCCAGCAGCCAAAGTCTAGCCGACGAGCAGTACTTC. This gives the protein CASSQSLADEQYF.

The table lists this clonotype with a few counts. The V gene is TRBV15, the J gene TRBJ1-6; D remains unclear. Trimming pared 3 bases from V and 8 bases from J, leaving 8 bases between. The V gene's germline CDR1 is LNHNV and CDR2 YYDKDF (reference sequence). This CDR3 comprises 13 residues. CDR3 protein: CATSSQRHSPLHF. CDR3 bases: TGTGCCACCAGCAGCCAGCGGCATTCACCCCTCCACTTT.

This chain uses TRBV2 with TRBJ2-5; D possibly matches TRBD1 or TRBD2 (5 bases each). Germline V gene data show CDR1 as SNHLY and CDR2 as FYNNEI. The CDR3 has 14 amino acids. V lost 1 base, J lost 6 bases, and 12 bases lay in between. The CDR3 reads CASSEVMGVKTQYF. The CDR3 DNA follows: TGTGCCAGCAGTGAAGTAATGGGGGTGAAGACCCAGTACTTC.

On this clonotype: One end of the junction varies from germline; a read error may be responsible. The V and J genes are TRBV20-1 and TRBJ2-7, with D possibly TRBD2 on 6 matching bases. There are 11 residues in the CDR3. Germline V gene data show CDR1 as DFQATT and CDR2 as SNEGSKA (reference sequence). CDR3 amino acids: CSARDGQRVVF. In DNA form, the CDR3 reads TGCAGTGCTAGAGATGGCCAGCGGGTCGTCTTC.

Ten or more counts support this clonotype. The rearrangement uses TRBV4-1 and TRBJ2-5, with D unresolved. Trimming removed 4 bases from V and 3 bases from J, with 15 bases in between. Germline lookup yields CDR1 MGHRA and CDR2 YSYEKL. This CDR3 contains 15 residues. CDR3 nucleotides: TGCGCCAGCAGCCTCCAAGAGTCCAGAAAAGAGACCCAGTACTTC. It translates to CASSLQESRKETQYF.

The V call is TRBV20-1, the J call TRBJ2-7, with D possibly being TRBD2 (5 bases). The V end lost 6 bases, the J end lost 3 bases, and 15 bases lay between the germline ends. This CDR3 is 13 amino acids long. Germline assignment: CDR1 DFQATT and CDR2 SNEGSKA (reference sequence). The CDR3 protein is CSAGEKWGYEQYF. DNA for the CDR3: TGCAGTGCCGGGGAAAAGTGGGGCTACGAGCAGTACTTC.

The chain has TRBV6-5 and TRBJ2-5; TRBD2 matches at 10 bases. The germline gives CDR1 MNHEY, CDR2 SVGAGI. This CDR3 comprises 13 residues. V dropped 3 bases and J dropped 9; count of bases not matched to a gene: 4. CDR3 DNA: TGTGCCAGCAGTTATAGCGGGGGGATGGCCCAGTACTTC. Translated, it gives CASSYSGGMAQYF.

This clonotype was observed at least ten times. The chain joins TRBV7-2 to TRBJ2-1; D is uncertain. The V gene's germline CDR1 is SGHTA and CDR2 FQGNSA. The CDR3 covers 16 residues. With 5 bases removed from V and 7 bases from J, the gap between germline ends came to 21 bases. CDR3 sequence: CASSPHGGLLRNEQFF. Here the CDR3 DNA reads TGTGCCAGCAGCCCCCATGGCGGCCTACTGAGGAATGAGCAGTTCTTC.

This clonotype appeared many times. This chain links TRBV10-3 with TRBJ2-5, with D possibly being TRBD2 (5 bases). From germline, CDR1 is ENHRY and CDR2 SYGVKD. V lost 10 bases, J lost 0 bases, and 12 bases lay in between. The CDR3 loop spans 13 amino acids. The CDR3 bases are TGTGCCACTGCAAGGGAGTACCAAGAGACCCAGTACTTC. As protein: CATAREYQETQYF.

This clonotype appeared a few times. V gene TRBV28 combines with J gene TRBJ2-1; D gene unclear. Looked up from germline, CDR1 is MDHEN and CDR2 is SYDVKM. The CDR3 is 12 amino acids. V was clipped by 5 bases and J by 8 bases, with 10 bases between them. CDR3 protein: CASSLRNHEQFF. CDR3 sequence (DNA): TGTGCCAGCAGTCTACGGAATCATGAGCAGTTCTTC.

This clonotype was seen repeatedly, ten times or more. The chain recombines TRBV6-2 or TRBV6-3 with TRBJ2-1; no reliable D call. V was shortened by 0 bases and J by 12 bases, with 6 bases between the two germline ends. The CDR3 runs 11 residues. Germline CDR1 is MNHEY and CDR2 is SVGEGT. Here the CDR3 DNA reads TGTGCCAGCAGTTACTCGAACGTGCAGTTCTTC. Translated, it gives CASSYSNVQFF.

This clonotype has a single count. A much larger clone sits a single nucleotide away, making a read error possible. This chain uses TRBV7-2 with TRBJ2-3; 7 positions agree with TRBD2. The length of the CDR3 is 18 residues. V shed 0 bases, J shed 3 bases, and the junction held 12 bases outside the gene matches. Germline CDR1 reads SGHTA; CDR2 reads FQGNSA. CDR3 amino acids: CASSLAPGGAAGTDTQYF. The CDR3 DNA is TGTGCCAGCAGCTTAGCCCCGGGAGGAGCAGCTGGGACAGATACGCAGTATTTT.

This clonotype was counted at least ten times. The rearrangement links TRBV20-1 to TRBJ2-7, with 11 bases fitting TRBD1. The V and J ends lost 6 bases and 2 bases, in that order; junction bases with no gene match: 6. The CDR3 loop spans 14 amino acids. Germline assignment: CDR1 DFQATT and CDR2 SNEGSKA (reference sequence). As DNA, the CDR3 is TGCAGTGCCTCGGACAGGGGGCCCCCCTACGAGCAGTACTTC. Its protein is CSASDRGPPYEQYF.

This clonotype turned up a few times. J is TRBJ2-7 and V is TRBV20-1, with 12 bases aligning to TRBD2. The CDR3 has 15 residues. Germline CDR1 DFQATT, CDR2 SNEGSKA (reference sequence). V lost 1 base and J lost 7; bases outside the gene matches: 8. CDR3 nucleotide sequence: TGCAGTGCTAGAGCTAGCGGGAGGGCCTCGGGTGAGCAGTACTTC. As protein: CSARASGRASGEQYF.

The table lists this clonotype with many counts. This rearrangement joins TRBV6-2 or TRBV6-3 to TRBJ2-7; D is perhaps TRBD1 (6 bases). Trimming took off 6 bases at V and 3 bases at J, with 12 bases between the two ends. The CDR3 runs to 13 residues. Germline values: CDR1 MNHEY, CDR2 SVGEGT. The CDR3 loop is CASSQTGNYEQYF. Written as DNA, the CDR3 is TGTGCCAGCAGCCAAACAGGGAACTACGAGCAGTACTTC.